A selection of T cell receptor beta chains follows, all from one sample in a study of blood T cell repertoires in COVID-19. Clones were sequenced by immunoSEQ multiplex PCR, and TCRdb holds only the in-frame ones, with some missing. Found here are approximately 150,000 clones, 75% to 90% of them singletons; the top ten hold about 17%. The sequenced material came from peripheral blood. These TCRs come from a man in his fifties or sixties with active or convalescent COVID-19. CDR3s include the opening cysteine and the closing phenylalanine or tryptophan. A D gene is named only where the DNA matches it firmly. Expanded clones get a size class; other rows say once, few or many, or leave the size out.

J	V	size	D	CDR3	DNA
TRBJ1-2	TRBV4-3	.	TRBD1	CASSHRGQISYTF	TGCGCCAGCAGCCACAGGGGGCAGATTAGCTACACCTTC
TRBJ1-1	TRBV5-4	.	.	CASSSNHRGAFF	TGTGCCAGCAGCTCGAACCATAGGGGAGCTTTCTTT
TRBJ1-5	TRBV28	.	.	CASSSGIGPQHF	TGTGCCAGCAGTTCAGGAATAGGGCCCCAGCATTTT
TRBJ1-2	TRBV9	once	TRBD1	CASSVGTVDRYGYTF	TGTGCCAGCAGCGTGGGGACAGTCGACCGCTATGGCTACACCTTC
TRBJ1-3	TRBV6-6	.	TRBD1	CASSQRQGYTIYF	TGTGCCAGCAGTCAAAGACAGGGGTACACCATATATTTT
TRBJ2-7	TRBV6-2/TRBV6-3	.	TRBD1	CASRYRGRSYEQYF	TGTGCCAGCAGGTACAGGGGTAGGTCCTACGAGCAGTACTTC
TRBJ1-1	TRBV6-6	.	TRBD1	CASSDRGTEAFF	TGTGCCAGCAGCGACAGGGGCACTGAAGCTTTCTTT
TRBJ2-7	TRBV6-5	many	TRBD2	CASGRTSGYEQYF	TGTGCCAGCGGGCGGACTAGCGGCTACGAGCAGTACTTC
TRBJ1-2	TRBV6-5	.	.	CASSPLRGSSYGYTF	TGTGCCAGCAGTCCGCTCAGAGGGTCGAGCTATGGCTACACCTTC
TRBJ2-1	TRBV28	.	TRBD2	CASGGQREDIANEQFF	TGTGCCAGTGGGGGGCAGCGGGAGGATATTGCAAATGAGCAGTTCTTC
TRBJ2-1	TRBV4-1	.	TRBD2	CASSQDAAGGLDEQFF	TGCGCCAGCAGCCAAGATGCAGCGGGGGGGCTAGATGAGCAGTTCTTC
TRBJ2-5	TRBV5-1	.	.	CASSFHKDSQETQYF	TGCGCCAGCAGCTTTCACAAGGACAGTCAAGAGACCCAGTACTTC
TRBJ2-3	TRBV5-1	.	TRBD2	CASSLPLAGVTDTQYF	TGCGCCAGCAGCTTGCCACTAGCGGGAGTCACAGATACGCAGTATTTT
TRBJ1-6	TRBV29-1	.	TRBD1	CSVGQGADSPLHF	TGCAGCGTTGGACAGGGGGCAGACTCACCCCTCCACTTT
TRBJ1-3	TRBV9	.	.	CASSVATGRVSGNTIYF	TGTGCCAGCAGCGTAGCTACCGGGAGGGTCTCAGGAAACACCATATATTTT
TRBJ1-2	TRBV27	.	TRBD1	CASRPRTGPYGYTF	TGTGCCAGCAGACCGAGGACAGGCCCATATGGCTACACCTTC
TRBJ2-3	TRBV10-1	.	TRBD2	CASSGTSDSDTQYF	TGCGCCAGCAGCGGGACTAGCGATTCGGATACGCAGTATTTT
TRBJ2-3	TRBV5-1	.	.	CASSLESGRTDTQYF	TGCGCCAGCAGCTTGGAAAGCGGGCGCACAGATACGCAGTATTTT
TRBJ1-4	TRBV18	.	.	CASSPDTGRTFREKLFF	TGTGCCAGCTCCCCTGACACGGGGAGAACGTTCAGGGAAAAACTGTTTTTT
TRBJ2-2	TRBV19	once	.	CASRRKDRSNTGELFF	TGTGCCAGTAGAAGAAAGGACAGATCGAACACCGGGGAGCTGTTTTTT
TRBJ1-1	TRBV14	.	.	CASSPTLGGSQEAFF	TGTGCCAGCAGCCCGACCCTGGGGGGGTCACAGGAAGCTTTCTTT
TRBJ1-6	TRBV12-5	.	.	CASGHPKGKNNSPLHF	TGTGCTAGTGGGCACCCTAAGGGGAAAAATAATTCACCCCTCCACTTT
TRBJ1-3	TRBV15	.	.	CATSSLWNEGGRAPGNTIYF	TGTGCCACCAGCAGCCTTTGGAATGAGGGGGGGCGCGCCCCGGGAAACACCATATATTTT
TRBJ1-3	TRBV30	.	.	CAGRDFGNTIYF	TGTGCCGGACGGGACTTTGGAAACACCATATATTTT
TRBJ2-1	TRBV5-1	.	.	CASSLVGEVYNEQFF	TGCGCCAGCAGCTTGGTAGGGGAGGTCTACAATGAGCAGTTCTTC
TRBJ1-2	TRBV18	few	.	CASSPEGVHGYTF	TGTGCCAGCTCACCAGAGGGGGTACATGGCTACACCTTC
TRBJ1-1	TRBV5-4	.	TRBD1	CASSWGDSPQAFF	TGTGCCAGCAGCTGGGGGGACAGCCCTCAAGCTTTCTTT
TRBJ2-3	TRBV5-6	.	TRBD1	CASSPKDRGLRIESQYF	TGTGCCAGCAGCCCTAAGGACAGGGGCCTTCGTATAGAATCGCAGTATTTT
TRBJ2-5	TRBV6-2/TRBV6-3	.	TRBD1	CASSYITGGVETQYF	TGTGCCAGCAGTTACATAACAGGGGGCGTGGAGACCCAGTACTTC
TRBJ1-4	TRBV27	.	.	CASTHTATNEKLFF	TGTGCCAGCACCCACACCGCAACTAATGAAAAACTGTTTTTT
TRBJ1-1	TRBV28	.	TRBD1	CASTTGGRTEAFF	TGTGCCAGCACGACAGGGGGTCGCACTGAAGCTTTCTTT
TRBJ1-2	TRBV7-2	few	.	CASSLTGLKNGYTF	TGTGCCAGCAGCCTCACGGGACTAAAAAACGGCTACACCTTC
TRBJ1-1	TRBV2	.	.	CASSRPSGEAFF	TGTGCCAGCAGTCGGCCCTCGGGGGAGGCTTTCTTT
TRBJ2-1	TRBV7-2	.	TRBD1	CASSSQGQYWYEQFF	TGTGCCAGCAGCTCCCAGGGACAGTATTGGTATGAGCAGTTCTTC
TRBJ1-4	TRBV29-1	.	TRBD1	CSVDRTGNEKLFF	TGCAGCGTTGATAGGACAGGGAATGAAAAACTGTTTTTT
TRBJ2-6	TRBV28	.	.	CASSLYQVGVGSGANVLTF	TGTGCCAGCAGTTTATACCAGGTCGGGGTGGGCTCTGGGGCCAACGTCCTGACTTTC
TRBJ1-1	TRBV5-1	.	.	CASSSTVVNTEAFF	TGCGCCAGCAGCTCGACAGTCGTGAACACTGAAGCTTTCTTT
TRBJ2-1	TRBV28	.	TRBD1	CASSLQGTDNEQFF	TGTGCCAGCAGTCTACAGGGGACGGACAATGAGCAGTTCTTC
TRBJ2-3	TRBV2	.	TRBD1	CASRATGVRDTQYF	TGTGCCAGCAGAGCGACAGGGGTGAGAGATACGCAGTATTTT
TRBJ2-5	TRBV11-2	.	.	CASSSPRVAALMQYF	TGTGCCAGCAGCTCCCCCCGGGTAGCCGCTCTTATGCAGTACTTC
TRBJ2-7	TRBV6-2/TRBV6-3	.	TRBD2	CASSTSGRAPYEQYF	TGTGCCAGCAGCACAAGCGGGAGGGCCCCCTACGAGCAGTACTTC
TRBJ2-1	TRBV7-2	.	TRBD2	CASSWASGGNEQFF	TGTGCCAGCAGCTGGGCTAGCGGGGGTAATGAGCAGTTCTTC
TRBJ1-1	TRBV11-2	once	TRBD1	CASSSTGGGRTEAFF	TGTGCCAGCAGCTCGACAGGGGGAGGCCGCACTGAAGCTTTCTTT
TRBJ2-5	TRBV10-3	.	TRBD1	CAIGDSSKETQYF	TGTGCCATCGGGGACAGCTCTAAAGAGACCCAGTACTTC
TRBJ2-1	TRBV6-4	.	.	CASSRDLISNEQFF	TGTGCCAGCAGCCGGGACTTAATATCGAATGAGCAGTTCTTC
TRBJ2-1	TRBV2	once	TRBD1	CASSSVLQGDEQFF	TGTGCCAGCAGCAGCGTATTACAGGGGGATGAGCAGTTCTTC
TRBJ2-3	TRBV10-3	.	TRBD2	CATDEAGGTSTDTQYF	TGTGCCACGGACGAGGCGGGGGGGACTAGCACAGATACGCAGTATTTT
TRBJ1-3	TRBV10-3	once	.	CAISESGGSGNTIYF	TGTGCCATCAGTGAGTCCGGGGGGAGTGGAAACACCATATATTTT
TRBJ1-3	TRBV6-5	few	.	CASRRGSDGNTIYF	TGTGCCAGCAGGAGAGGATCGGATGGAAACACCATATATTTT
TRBJ2-7	TRBV28	once	.	CASTIRGAGDSYEQYF	TGTGCCAGCACCATTCGGGGGGCAGGGGATTCCTACGAGCAGTACTTC
TRBJ1-5	TRBV5-3	.	.	CARTTKRGFQPQHF	TGTGCCAGAACCACAAAAAGGGGCTTTCAGCCCCAGCATTTT
TRBJ1-2	TRBV6-1	once	TRBD1	CASSELSRTGVHYGYTF	TGTGCCAGCAGTGAACTTTCTAGAACAGGGGTTCACTATGGCTACACCTTC
TRBJ2-7	TRBV7-8	.	.	CASSAQASGPYEQYF	TGTGCCAGCAGCGCACAGGCTTCTGGGCCCTACGAGCAGTACTTC
TRBJ1-1	TRBV19	.	.	CASSMANMDTEAFF	TGTGCCAGTAGTATGGCCAATATGGACACTGAAGCTTTCTTT
TRBJ1-1	TRBV4-3	.	.	CASSQAAGMRTEAFF	TGCGCCAGCAGCCAAGCTGCAGGGATGCGAACTGAAGCTTTCTTT
TRBJ2-3	TRBV7-8	.	TRBD2	CASSLGLAGGTSTDTQYF	TGTGCCAGCAGCTTAGGTCTAGCGGGAGGGACTAGCACAGATACGCAGTATTTT
TRBJ1-3	TRBV7-8	once	TRBD1	CASSLGGTGAGNTIYF	TGTGCCAGCAGCTTAGGTGGGACAGGGGCTGGAAACACCATATATTTT